This T cell receptor beta chain was sequenced in a study of cytomegalovirus exposure and HLA in healthy donors. PCR was performed using 60 Vbeta and 13 Jbeta primers. Only in-frame clones appear in the TCRdb table, and some are missing; sequencing was by immunoSEQ multiplex PCR. This table has some 130,000 clones, more than 75% appearing once. The CDR3 contains 10 residues. CDR1 is SEHNR, CDR2 FQNEAQ, per germline (reference sequence). V lost 5 bases and J 7 bases, leaving 2 bases between the germline ends. The sample comprised PBMCs. This clonotype originated in a female donor in good health and CMV-seronegative. The gene calls are TRBV7-9 and TRBJ2-2, with D unclear. The CDR3 loop is CASSLGELFF. The CDR3, as DNA: TGTGCCAGCAGCCTCGGGGAGCTGTTTTTT.